This TCR beta chain was sequenced for a study of Graves' ophthalmopathy and Graves' hyperthyroidism. Background on the study: Peripheral blood collection took place at initial diagnosis, before any treatment.

As regards this clonotype: A much larger clone lies a single base off, so this may be a read error.

Beta-chain TCR CDR3 regions were amplified from RNA transcripts. HTBI primers were employed in first-round RT-PCR, then a second-round multiplex PCR followed. Using its own MiXCR run on the multiplex PCR reads, TCRdb lists one record per CDR3 protein. The repertoire holds a few hundred thousand distinct CDR3 sequences, with roughly 21% as singletons. V dropped 2 bases and J dropped 5 bases, with 10 bases sitting between them. CDR1 SGHAT and CDR2 FQNNGV come from the germline V gene. The CDR3 contains 15 residues. Sequences were obtained from peripheral blood. The rearrangement links TRBV11-2 to TRBJ1-6, with D tentatively TRBD1 (5 bases). The clonotype was recovered from a woman in her late teens or twenties with stable Graves' hyperthyroidism. The CDR3 reads CASSLCLGDNSPLHF. The CDR3, as DNA: TGTGCCAGCAGCTTATGTCTGGGGGATAATTCACCCCTCCACTTT.